This T cell receptor (beta chain) stems from a study of cytomegalovirus exposure and HLA in healthy donors. Study observations and caveats: It was reported that the classifier diagnosed cytomegalovirus status with high specificity and sensitivity in both the original and validation cohorts. Equally common other TCR beta chains were less clonally expanded than HLA-associated ones, a later analysis found. It was reported that TCR beta sequences correctly inferred the HLA-A and HLA-B alleles for most subjects. Rare TCR sequences dominated, though some public TCRs recurred in many donors.

CDR1 is MNHEY and CDR2 is SVGAGI in the germline V gene. V was pared by 6 bases and J by 6 bases, with 14 bases between. The CDR3 is 14 amino acids. As regards this clone: Its antigen is still unknown.

PCR was performed using 60 Vbeta and 13 Jbeta primers. Clones were read by immunoSEQ multiplex PCR, and TCRdb kept only the in-frame ones, dropping some. This sample has approximately 160,000 clones, with more than 65% found just once. The clonotype originates from a man younger than 35 in good health and CMV-seropositive. Material: PBMCs. The chain is built from TRBV6-5 and TRBJ2-2, with D tentatively TRBD1 (6 bases). The CDR3 loop reads CASRNTGIAGELFF. The CDR3 DNA sequence: TGTGCCAGCAGGAATACAGGGATCGCCGGGGAGCTGTTTTTT.